This TCR beta chain is from a study of shared T cell receptors in the human thymus. CDR3 length equals 13 residues. J lost 4 bases, V lost 11 bases, and 7 bases had no gene match. Looked up from germline, CDR1 is LNHNV and CDR2 is YYDKDF (reference sequence). Here immunoSEQ multiplex PCR was the method, and the copy in TCRdb shows in-frame clones only, minus some. The sample holds about 730,000 clones, 80% to 90% seen once. Separately, the same data were catalogued under a study of human thymus T cells. That paper states: Corrective surgery for congenital heart defects was being performed on the healthy Finnish infants who served as donors. The thymus was resected at corrective cardiac surgery.

Sample: thymocytes. The genes are TRBV15 and TRBJ1-2, with 10 bases aligning to TRBD1. The sequence came from a girl under three years old with a congenital heart defect. This CDR3 reads CAARDRGSYGYTF. The DNA of the CDR3 is TGTGCCGCCCGGGACAGGGGCAGCTATGGCTACACCTTC.